The clone carrying this TCR beta chain was seen repeatedly, ten times or more. Its matching antigen is unknown. This record belongs to a study of regulatory T cells in long-lasting Graves disease. Broader study findings: Gene preferences differed: TRBV28, TRBJ1-2, TRBJ2-5 in persistent cases.

Time point given: newly diagnosed GD, antithyroid drugs for less than 3 months. The TCR library used RNA extracted from PBMCs. CDR3-region Arm-PCR and iRepertoire HTBI primers produced the TCR beta libraries. TCRdb re-derived calls from the multiplex PCR reads in MiXCR, one entry per CDR3 protein. The data show 350,000 to 550,000 distinct CDR3 sequences, 14% seen once. V shed 5 bases and J 2 bases; nucleotides not matched to a gene: 9. This CDR3 region has 15 residues. The germline gives CDR1 SEHNR, CDR2 FQNEAQ (reference sequence). In addition, the sample was reused for a study of T cells in Graves' hyperthyroidism and ophthalmopathy. In that study: Hyperthyroidism in the patients, aged 18 to 65, was newly diagnosed and under 2 months in duration.

This clonotype was sampled from a woman aged 45-60 years with Graves disease. This material consisted of peripheral blood mononuclear cells (PBMCs), taken at new diagnosis, from a patient treated with antithyroid drugs. The J gene is TRBJ2-7, the V gene TRBV7-9, with 7 nucleotides matching TRBD2. DNA for the CDR3: TGTGCCAGCAGCCCCCGCCTAGCGGCCGCCTACGAGCAGTACTTC. This gives the protein CASSPRLAAAYEQYF.